Following are 10 T cell receptor beta chains from one sample sequenced in a study of cytomegalovirus exposure and HLA in healthy donors. Produced via immunoSEQ multiplex PCR; TCRdb's table is partial and in-frame only. The repertoire includes approximately 160,000 clones, 91% of them detected once, and roughly 3% sits in the top ten. The sample was PBMCs. These receptors all stem from a woman under 30 in good health and CMV-seropositive.

The V and J genes are TRBV25-1 and TRBJ1-2; 7 bases are shared with TRBD1. Germline CDR1 is MGHDK and CDR2 is SYGVNS. The CDR3 totals 15 residues. J gave up 2 bases and V 3 bases, and 6 bases lay outside the gene matches. CDR3 protein: CASSELTGTNYGYTF. In nucleotides, the CDR3 is TGTGCCAGCAGTGAGTTGACAGGGACAAACTATGGCTACACCTTC.

V gene TRBV7-2 combines with J gene TRBJ2-2; weak D call: TRBD1 (6 bases). CDR3 length equals 18 residues. V lost 3 bases and J 4 bases, leaving 21 bases between the germline ends. Germline V gene lookup returns CDR1 SGHTA and CDR2 FQGNSA. The CDR3 DNA is TGTGCCAGCAGCTTCGTCCGTGTGACAGGCATTGTCACCGGGGAGCTGTTTTTT. Amino acid sequence: CASSFVRVTGIVTGELFF.

This rearrangement joins TRBV27 to TRBJ2-3; a weak D match, TRBD1 (5 bases). V lost 4 bases and J lost 2, with 13 bases in between. Per the germline V gene, CDR1 is MNHEY and CDR2 is SMNVEV (reference sequence). The CDR3 contains 15 residues. For the CDR3, the DNA is TGTGCCAGCAGTTCCCAGGGTACTTTCACAGATACGCAGTATTTT. This codes for CASSSQGTFTDTQYF.

V usage is TRBV7-2 and J usage is TRBJ2-3; TRBD2 is a possible D gene (5 bases). The germline gives CDR1 SGHTA, CDR2 FQGNSA. The CDR3 is 16 amino acids. The V gene lost 1 base and the J gene lost 6 bases, with 17 bases spanning the gap. The CDR3 bases are TGTGCCAGCAGCTTAGAGGGTCCCGGGGTGAGTGATACGCAGTATTTT. Its protein is CASSLEGPGVSDTQYF.

The DNA of the CDR3 is TGCGCCAGCAGCCAAGATCCCGGGAGCAGGGGGCAAGAAAAACTGTTTTTT. Its protein product is CASSQDPGSRGQEKLFF. The chain recombines TRBV4-3 with TRBJ1-4; 8 bases are a match to TRBD1. Germline V gene lookup returns CDR1 LGHNA and CDR2 YSLEER. The CDR3 is made up of 17 amino acids. The junction had 11 bases not matched to a gene; V was cut back by 0 bases and J by 8 bases.

The chain links TRBV6-1 to TRBJ2-7; 7 bases are a match to TRBD1. Germline-derived CDR1 and CDR2 are MNHNS and SASEGT. The CDR3 extends over 12 amino acids. V shed 10 bases and J 2 bases; nucleotides not matched to a gene: 5. The CDR3, as DNA: TGTGCCACAGGGGGATCTACCTACGAGCAGTACTTC. Encoded protein: CATGGSTYEQYF.

This sequence joins TRBV7-3 and TRBJ2-5; the D gene is possibly TRBD1 (6 bases). Trimming stripped 5 bases from V and 5 bases from J, with 18 bases between. CDR1 and CDR2 (germline): SGHTA, FQGTGA. The CDR3 contains 15 residues. This chain's CDR3 is CASSLAGTLAETQYF. DNA for the CDR3: TGTGCCAGCAGCCTGGCCGGGACACTCGCCGAGACCCAGTACTTC.

V and J are TRBV2 and TRBJ1-6; the D is unclear. The CDR3 is 14 amino acids. Trimming took 6 bases from V and 0 from J, leaving 6 bases between them. CDR1 and CDR2 from the germline V gene are SNHLY and FYNNEI. CDR3 sequence (DNA): TGTGCCAGCAGGGAGAGCTCCTATAATTCACCCCTCCACTTT. This encodes CASRESSYNSPLHF.

V usage is TRBV9 and J usage is TRBJ2-1; 7 bases line up with TRBD2. V lost 4 bases and J lost 6; bases outside the gene matches: 7. Germline loops: CDR1 SGDLS, CDR2 YYNGEE. The CDR3 extends over 14 amino acids. This CDR3 is CASSPRLAVNEQFF. The CDR3 DNA reads as TGTGCCAGCAGCCCCCGACTAGCCGTCAATGAGCAGTTCTTC.

The rearrangement uses TRBV2 and TRBJ2-3; 11 nucleotides agree with TRBD2. This CDR3 comprises 14 residues. J lost 3 bases, V lost 4 bases, and 0 bases had no gene match. Germline assignment: CDR1 SNHLY and CDR2 FYNNEI. The CDR3 DNA is TGTGCCAGCAGTGCTAGCGGGGGGACAGATACGCAGTATTTT. Amino acid sequence: CASSASGGTDTQYF. The complete variable domain, with remaining parts taken from reference TRBV2 and TRBJ2-3, reads EPEVTQTPSHQVTQMGQEVILRCVPISNHLYFYWYRQILGQKVEFLVSFYNNEISEKSEIFDDQFSVERPDGSNFTLKIRSTKLEDSAMYFCASSASGGTDTQYFGPGTRLTVL.